A selection of T cell receptor beta chains follows, all from one sample in a study of blood T cell repertoires in COVID-19. The assay was immunoSEQ multiplex PCR, and TCRdb's table has in-frame clones only and misses some. The sample consists of more than 150,000 clones, approximately 79% of them appearing once. Sequencing was carried out using peripheral blood. All receptors derive from a woman in her sixties or seventies with acute or convalescent COVID-19. Each CDR3 is given with its conserved first and last residue.

V: TRBV11-1; J: TRBJ2-5; CDR3: CASSLARSGVFQETQYF
V: TRBV10-1; J: TRBJ2-7; CDR3: CASSGPSSYEQYF
V: TRBV2; J: TRBJ2-5; CDR3: CASIREDARETQYF
V: TRBV3-1/TRBV3-2; J: TRBJ2-1; CDR3: CASSQSPPGLAAPDSYNEQFF
V: TRBV5-1; J: TRBJ2-3; CDR3: CASSPRREGTDTQYF
V: TRBV11-3; J: TRBJ2-2; CDR3: CASSVTASTGELFF
V: TRBV6-1; J: TRBJ1-1; CDR3: CASSEKRDTEAFF
V: TRBV21-1; J: TRBJ1-1; CDR3: CAAVQEGPLSNTEAFF
V: TRBV23-1; J: TRBJ2-4; CDR3: CASSRPGQGLAKNIQYF
V: TRBV7-8; J: TRBJ2-4; CDR3: CASSWGPGQGLAKNIQYF
V: TRBV2; J: TRBJ2-1; CDR3: CASSGSLGLTSFFSYNEQFF
V: TRBV9; J: TRBJ1-1; CDR3: CASSVGGGFDTEAFF
V: TRBV19; J: TRBJ1-3; CDR3: CASQTYREVPTGVNTIYF
V: TRBV7-9; J: TRBJ2-1; CDR3: CASSSRTSGRNEQFF
V: TRBV5-6; J: TRBJ2-7; CDR3: CASSLFGGVPGYEQYF
V: TRBV6-4; J: TRBJ2-1; CDR3: CASSDSNRENEQFF
V: TRBV19; J: TRBJ2-1; CDR3: CASSIGGSHNEQFF